The 11 T cell receptor beta chains presented below share a single source sample, sequenced in a study of post-analysis software for immune sequencing data. General study results and limits: Patients carried roughly 5 TRBV segments more frequently than controls did, and TRBV5-6, TRBV5-1 and TRBV20-1 were among them.

No antigen has been identified for these receptors. Researchers reported that TCR beta cDNA libraries carried unique molecular identifiers. TCRdb processed the PCR reads anew with MiXCR; each CDR3 protein has one entry. The sample holds 650,000 to 900,000 distinct CDR3 sequences, just over 45% seen once. Sample: blood. The receptors stem from a girl aged 5-17 years with multiple sclerosis.

The chain links TRBV10-3 to TRBJ1-4; D call uncertain. The CDR3 has 13 amino acids. Trimming stripped 5 bases from V and 8 bases from J, with 12 bases between. CDR1 is ENHRY and CDR2 is SYGVKD in the germline V gene. The CDR3 sequence is CAISRRSEEKLFF. Here the CDR3 DNA reads TGTGCCATCAGTAGGCGAAGTGAGGAAAAACTGTTTTTT.

This clonotype occurred a few times. CDR3 protein: CASSQVFLTSGRGNEQFF. CDR3 coding DNA: TGTGCCAGCAGCCAAGTCTTCTTGACTAGCGGGAGGGGCAATGAGCAGTTCTTC. The chain couples TRBV3-1 to TRBJ2-1; TRBD2 agrees at 14 bases. The CDR3 contains 18 residues. V was pared by 1 base and J by 6 bases, with 8 bases of the junction left unmatched. Germline V CDR1 and CDR2: LGHDT, YNNKEL (reference sequence).

The chain employs TRBV3-1 and TRBJ2-7, with 12 bases aligning to TRBD2. The end of the DNA aligns better with TRBJ2-5, so the J call may be wrong. Germline V CDR1 and CDR2: LGHDT, YNNKEL (reference sequence). The CDR3 covers 17 residues. CDR3 region: CASSPDPGLAGRETQYF. For the CDR3, the DNA is TGTGCCAGCAGCCCCGACCCTGGACTAGCGGGAAGAGAGACCCAGTACTTC.

This clonotype was seen a single time. The V gene is TRBV5-1, the J gene TRBJ2-1, with 16 bases lining up with TRBD2. CDR1 is SGHRS and CDR2 is YFSETQ in the germline V gene. Unmatched junction bases numbered 8, after V lost 4 bases and J lost 1 base. The CDR3 is 19 amino acids. CDR3 loop: CASSPGLAGGPISYNEQFF. In nucleotides, the CDR3 is TGCGCCAGCAGCCCGGGACTAGCGGGAGGGCCGATTTCCTACAATGAGCAGTTCTTC.

The chain recombines TRBV12-3 or TRBV12-4 with TRBJ2-7, with 7 nucleotides matching TRBD2. TRBJ2-5 matches the DNA end more closely, so the J call is doubtful. The CDR3 consists of 13 residues. CDR3 region: CASSLTSRETQYF. The CDR3 DNA reads TGTGCCAGCAGTTTGACTAGCAGGGAGACCCAGTACTTC.

The chain recombines TRBV6-5 with TRBJ2-3; 8 bases are a match to TRBD2. Per germline, CDR1 MNHEY and CDR2 SVGAGI. The junction had 7 bases not matched to a gene; V was cut back by 6 bases and J by 2 bases. The CDR3 spans 15 residues. CDR3 DNA: TGTGCCAGCAGGGAAACTAGCGGACCCACAGATACGCAGTATTTT. Translation gives CASRETSGPTDTQYF.

This clonotype was seen more than once but under ten times. This chain joins TRBV6-2 or TRBV6-3 and TRBJ2-5; a weak D match, TRBD1 (6 bases). The DNA end favors TRBJ2-7, so the J call may be wrong. The germline V gene has CDR1 MNHEY and CDR2 SVGEGT. The CDR3 contains 12 residues. The DNA of the CDR3 is TGTGCCAGCAGTTACGTGGGGGCCGAGCAGTACTTC. Amino acid sequence: CASSYVGAEQYF.

The chain combines TRBV6-6 with TRBJ1-5; tentative D call: TRBD1 (6 bases). Germline V gene sequence: CDR1 MNHNY, CDR2 SVGAGI (reference sequence). With 8 bases removed from V and 2 bases from J, the gap between germline ends came to 13 bases. CDR3 length: 14 residues. The CDR3 nucleotides read TGTGCCAGCCAAACAGGGTTAGGCAATCAGCCCCAGCATTTT. Protein sequence: CASQTGLGNQPQHF.

The count of this clonotype is one. This sequence may be a read error, since a much larger clone differs from it by one base. The chain couples TRBV7-3 to TRBJ2-7; 10 positions agree with TRBD1. Trimming took 5 bases from V and 7 from J; bases not matched to a gene: 11. CDR1 SGHTA and CDR2 FQGTGA come from the germline V gene. This CDR3 has 15 amino acids. The CDR3 DNA reads as TGTGCCAGCAGCCCCGGGACAGGGGTTTACAATGAGCAGTACTTC. Amino acids: CASSPGTGVYNEQYF.

This clonotype was counted only a few times. This chain joins TRBV12-3 or TRBV12-4 and TRBJ2-3; TRBD1 agrees at 7 bases. CDR3 length: 17 residues. V gave up 6 bases and J gave up 8 bases; unmatched junction bases: 20. The CDR3 is CASREQGRRLLRATQYF. The CDR3 coding sequence is TGTGCCAGCAGGGAACAGGGGCGACGACTACTTCGGGCTACGCAGTATTTT.

The chain has TRBV3-1 and TRBJ2-7, with TRBD1 matching over 9 bases. The CDR3 has 13 amino acids. Germline CDR1 LGHDT, CDR2 YNNKEL (reference sequence). The ends lost 3 bases at V and 6 bases at J; junction bases unmatched: 3. CDR3 nucleotides: TGTGCCAGCAGCCACATGGACAGGGGCGAGCAGTACTTC. This codes for CASSHMDRGEQYF.